The rows below give T cell receptor beta chains drawn from one sample of a study of T cell responses to AZD1222 COVID-19 vaccine. Profiled with immunoSEQ multiplex PCR; TCRdb holds only in-frame clones, not every one. The repertoire includes 95,000 to 150,000 clones, about nine tenths of them detected once, and about 7.4% sits in the top ten. The sample here was peripheral blood, taken on day 0 of AZD1222 vaccination. The origin of the receptors is an adult in good health. Both conserved end residues are part of each CDR3. The D gene is left open where the match is weak. Where a row states a size, it is once, few, many or the class of an expanded clone; other rows omit it.

16	TRBJ2-2	.	TRBV6-1	TRBD2	TGTGCCAGCAGTGGGCCGGGGGGGCCGGTCACCGGGGAGCTGTTTTTT	CASSGPGGPVTGELFF
15	TRBJ2-5	.	TRBV5-6	.	TGTGCCAGCAGCCCCGTCGGGGGGAGGGGGGAGACCCAGTACTTC	CASSPVGGRGETQYF
15	TRBJ1-5	few	TRBV7-2	TRBD1	TGTGCCAGCAGCTTCCAGGGGGGTGGCAATCAGCCCCAGCATTTT	CASSFQGGGNQPQHF
13	TRBJ2-5	once	TRBV7-3	.	TGTGCCAGCAGCTTAATAGGAGGGGAGACCCAGTACTTC	CASSLIGGETQYF
14	TRBJ2-2	.	TRBV28	.	TGTGCCAGCACTTCAGGGACGGAGAGGGGGGAGCTGTTTTTT	CASTSGTERGELFF
11	TRBJ1-1	once	TRBV10-3	TRBD1	TGTGCCATCAGGGCGGGACAGGAGGCTTTCTTT	CAIRAGQEAFF
15	TRBJ1-1	.	TRBV6-5	TRBD1	TGTGCCAGCAGTTACTCCGGGACAGTAGGTACTGAAGCTTTCTTT	CASSYSGTVGTEAFF
14	TRBJ1-4	.	TRBV7-2	.	TGTGCCAGCAGCCAAGTAGGGGAAGGAGAAAAACTGTTTTTT	CASSQVGEGEKLFF
15	TRBJ2-7	.	TRBV15	TRBD1	TGTGCCACCAGCAGTCAACAGGGGATCGGCTACGAGCAGTACTTC	CATSSQQGIGYEQYF
15	TRBJ2-1	.	TRBV7-9	.	TGTGCCAGCAGCTTAGCCGGGGGAAATTACAATGAGCAGTTCTTC	CASSLAGGNYNEQFF
15	TRBJ1-6	.	TRBV7-2	.	TGTGCCAGCAGCTTATTCGGGGGTAGTAATTCACCCCTCCACTTT	CASSLFGGSNSPLHF
16	TRBJ2-7	few	TRBV5-5	.	TGTGCCAGCAGCCAAATGTTACAGGAGCTAACCTACGAGCAGTACTTC	CASSQMLQELTYEQYF
10	TRBJ2-1	.	TRBV28	.	TGTGCCAGCAGAGGGAGATGGCAGTTCTTC	CASRGRWQFF
15	TRBJ1-5	.	TRBV7-2	.	TGTGCCAGCAGCCCACTCCGGGGGAGCAATCAGCCCCAGCATTTT	CASSPLRGSNQPQHF
16	TRBJ2-5	.	TRBV6-5	.	TGTGCCAGCAGTTACTCATTGGCCACCGTACAAGAGACCCAGTACTTC	CASSYSLATVQETQYF
15	TRBJ2-7	.	TRBV11-2	.	TGTGCCAGCAGCTTACAGGGGGCGGGGGCCTACGAGCAGTACTTC	CASSLQGAGAYEQYF
14	TRBJ1-2	.	TRBV6-5	.	TGTGCCAGCAGTTACTCGACCGGGCAGTATGGCTACACCTTC	CASSYSTGQYGYTF
13	TRBJ1-5	.	TRBV6-5	.	TGTGCCAGCAGCTGGGGGTCAGGACAGCCCCAGCATTTT	CASSWGSGQPQHF
13	TRBJ1-5	once	TRBV6-5	.	TGTGCCAGTCGCCGACCTGGTAATCAGCCCCAGCATTTT	CASRRPGNQPQHF
14	TRBJ1-5	.	TRBV28	TRBD1	TGTGCCAGCAGGACAGGACAGGCGGATCAGCCCCAGCATTTT	CASRTGQADQPQHF
13	TRBJ1-1	.	TRBV4-1	.	TGCGCCAGCAGCCAAGGTGGTAGGGCTGAAGCTTTCTTT	CASSQGGRAEAFF
13	TRBJ2-5	.	TRBV12-3/TRBV12-4	.	TGTGCCAGCAGCCCGGAGGGGGAAGAGACCCAGTACTTC	CASSPEGEETQYF
14	TRBJ2-3	.	TRBV18	.	TGTGCCAGCTCACCACCGGGGGACGGGGATACGCAGTATTTT	CASSPPGDGDTQYF
13	TRBJ2-7	.	TRBV6-2/TRBV6-3	.	TGTGCCAGCAGTAGGGACGGTGGATACGAGCAGTACTTC	CASSRDGGYEQYF
16	TRBJ2-5	.	TRBV10-1	.	TGCGCCAGCAGTGATGTATACTACAACGGGGTGGAGACCCAGTACTTC	CASSDVYYNGVETQYF
19	TRBJ1-3	few	TRBV5-1	.	TGCGCCAGCAGCTTGTTAGCAGCGGAGTCAGGGTTTACCGGAAACACCATATATTTT	CASSLLAAESGFTGNTIYF
15	TRBJ1-5	.	TRBV5-1	TRBD1	TGCGCCAGCAGCGCTGGACAGGGTGTCGGTCAGCCCCAGCATTTT	CASSAGQGVGQPQHF
16	TRBJ2-1	.	TRBV5-4	.	TGTGCCAGCAGCTTGGGGGGCTTGGGGCAGGGAAATGAGCAGTTCTTC	CASSLGGLGQGNEQFF
14	TRBJ2-7	once	TRBV27	.	TGTGCCAGCAGACGGACGGGTGGGACGCGCGAGCAGTACTTC	CASRRTGGTREQYF
15	TRBJ1-2	.	TRBV6-5	TRBD1	TGTGCCAGCAGTTCAGACAGGGGTTTGCACTATGGCTACACCTTC	CASSSDRGLHYGYTF
14	TRBJ2-7	.	TRBV7-9	.	TGTGCCAGCAGCCCAGGACGGGACTCCTACGAGCAGTACTTC	CASSPGRDSYEQYF